The 21 T cell receptor beta chains below come from one sample, sequenced in a study of cytomegalovirus exposure and HLA in healthy donors. PCR was performed using 60 Vbeta and 13 Jbeta primers. Method: immunoSEQ multiplex PCR; TCRdb's copy keeps in-frame clones and lacks some. The sample lists around 190,000 clones, approximately 77% occurring once. The sample was PBMCs. These receptors originate from a man aged 40-49 years in good health and CMV-seropositive.

The J gene is TRBJ1-4, the V gene TRBV4-2; D is perhaps TRBD1 (5 bases). The germline V gene encodes CDR1 LGHNA and CDR2 YNFKEQ. This CDR3 has 15 residues. V lost 0 bases and J 4 bases, leaving 9 bases between the germline ends. CDR3 region: CASSQDGGSNEKLFF. In DNA, the CDR3 is TGTGCCAGCAGCCAAGATGGGGGGAGTAATGAAAAACTGTTTTTT.

The chain has TRBV7-9 and TRBJ1-4; a possible D gene is TRBD1 (5 bases). The V end was cut by 5 bases, the J end by 6 bases, with 19 bases between. CDR1 and CDR2 from the germline V gene are SEHNR and FQNEAQ (reference sequence). CDR3 length equals 16 residues. The CDR3 bases are TGTGCCAGCAGCCTGGGGCCTGGGCCGGGTGATGAAAAACTGTTTTTT. It encodes CASSLGPGPGDEKLFF. The whole variable domain, filled in from reference TRBV7-9 and TRBJ1-4, reads DTGVSQNPRHKITKRGQNVTFRCDPISEHNRLYWYRQTLGQGPEFLTYFQNEAQLEKSRLLSDRFSAERPKGSFSTLEIQRTEQGDSAMYLCASSLGPGPGDEKLFFGSGTQLSVL.

The rearrangement links TRBV2 to TRBJ2-7; 8 positions agree with TRBD2. V was clipped by 6 bases and J by 1 base; unmatched bases: 14. The CDR3 is 17 amino acids. Germline V gives CDR1 SNHLY, CDR2 FYNNEI. The CDR3 bases are TGTGCCAGCAGCCCCTGGGGGCCAGCGGGGGCTTCCTACGAGCAGTACTTC. Its protein is CASSPWGPAGASYEQYF.

The genes are TRBV2 and TRBJ2-2; D is possibly TRBD2 (6 bases). V was clipped by 7 bases and J by 7 bases, with 13 bases between them. The CDR3 loop spans 13 amino acids. The germline V gene encodes CDR1 SNHLY and CDR2 FYNNEI. CDR3 coding DNA: TGTGCCAGCACGGGACCCGGGGGCGGGGAGCTGTTTTTT. It translates to CASTGPGGGELFF.

The rearrangement joins TRBV28 to TRBJ1-4; D perhaps matches TRBD1 (5 bases). Trimming shortened V by 6 bases and J by 7 bases, and 15 bases separated the two germline ends. The germline gives CDR1 MDHEN, CDR2 SYDVKM. The CDR3 covers 14 residues. This chain's CDR3 is CASRNTLRGEKLFF. The DNA of the CDR3 is TGTGCCAGCAGGAACACCCTAAGGGGTGAAAAACTGTTTTTT. The full variable domain, in which reference TRBV28 and TRBJ1-4 provide the parts outside the CDR3, is DVKVTQSSRYLVKRTGEKVFLECVQDMDHENMFWYRQDPGLGLRLIYFSYDVKMKEKGDIPEGYSVSREKKERFSLILESASTNQTSMYLCASRNTLRGEKLFFGSGTQLSVL.

The chain recombines TRBV10-3 with TRBJ2-6; D perhaps matches TRBD2 (5 bases). V gave up 4 bases and J gave up 11 bases, with 18 bases separating them. The CDR3 covers 15 residues. CDR1 is ENHRY, CDR2 SYGVKD, per germline. The CDR3 reads CAISGGLVVKDVLTF. The DNA for the CDR3 is TGTGCCATCAGTGGCGGACTGGTAGTCAAGGACGTCCTGACTTTC.

The CDR3 sequence is CASSSGDDRTQYF. CDR3 DNA: TGTGCCAGCAGCTCGGGGGACGACCGGACCCAGTACTTC. The chain has TRBV5-5 and TRBJ2-5; tentative D call: TRBD2 (6 bases). The V end lost 3 bases, the J end lost 7 bases, and 13 bases lay between the germline ends. The CDR3 length is 13 residues. Per germline, CDR1 SGHKS and CDR2 YYEKEE (reference sequence).

The genes are TRBV28 and TRBJ2-5; TRBD1 is a possible D gene (5 bases). Trimming took off 6 bases at V and 3 bases at J, with 20 bases between the two ends. CDR1 and CDR2 from the germline V gene are MDHEN and SYDVKM. This CDR3 is built from 16 residues. The CDR3 nucleotides are TGTGCCAGCAGGCTGGTAGGGGCCCGGCCGGAAGAGACCCAGTACTTC. Protein product: CASRLVGARPEETQYF. Full variable domain (outside the CDR3, taken from reference TRBV28 and TRBJ2-5): DVKVTQSSRYLVKRTGEKVFLECVQDMDHENMFWYRQDPGLGLRLIYFSYDVKMKEKGDIPEGYSVSREKKERFSLILESASTNQTSMYLCASRLVGARPEETQYFGPGTRLLVL.

The rearrangement uses TRBV5-6 and TRBJ2-7; D may be TRBD2 (5 bases). With 4 bases removed from V and 2 bases from J, the gap between germline ends came to 10 bases. The CDR3 totals 13 residues. Germline assignment: CDR1 SGHDT and CDR2 YYEEEE. The CDR3 is CASSRETPYEQYF. The CDR3 DNA sequence: TGTGCCAGCAGCCGGGAAACCCCCTACGAGCAGTACTTC.

V gene TRBV10-1 combines with J gene TRBJ2-4, with TRBD2 as a possible D gene (6 bases). CDR1 is WNHNN, CDR2 SYGVQD, per germline (reference sequence). V lost 3 bases and J lost 6, with 9 bases in between. The CDR3 is made up of 13 amino acids. DNA of the CDR3: TGCGCCAGCAGTGAAGGGACTCGAAACATTCAGTACTTC. This gives the protein CASSEGTRNIQYF.

This chain joins TRBV5-1 and TRBJ2-7, with TRBD1 matching 8 bases. Germline values: CDR1 SGHRS, CDR2 YFSETQ. CDR3 length: 16 amino acids. Trimming at V came to 0 bases and at J to 2 bases, leaving 7 bases not matched to a gene. CDR3 in DNA: TGCGCCAGCAGCTTGGCCTTACAGGGGGGCGCCTACGAGCAGTACTTC. Translation: CASSLALQGGAYEQYF.

The J gene is TRBJ2-3, the V gene TRBV5-4; 7 bases map to TRBD2. This CDR3 spans 13 amino acids. Looked up from germline, CDR1 is SGHNT and CDR2 is YYREEE (reference sequence). Unmatched junction bases numbered 4, after V lost 6 bases and J lost 3 bases. The CDR3 region is CASTGGGTDTQYF. The CDR3 DNA follows: TGTGCCAGCACCGGCGGGGGAACAGATACGCAGTATTTT.

The V and J genes are TRBV6-6 and TRBJ1-1, with no clear D. The germline CDR1 and CDR2 sequences are MNHNY and SVGAGI (reference sequence). V was pared by 5 bases and J by 2 bases, with 15 bases between. CDR3 length: 15 amino acids. The CDR3 is CASSPPTNRNTEAFF. The DNA for the CDR3 is TGTGCCAGCAGTCCGCCGACAAATAGAAACACTGAAGCTTTCTTT.

The V call is TRBV11-3, the J call TRBJ2-2, with D tentatively TRBD2 (5 bases). CDR1 and CDR2 (germline): SGHNT, YENEEA. V gave up 4 bases and J gave up 4 bases, with 16 bases separating them. The CDR3 covers 16 residues. CDR3 in DNA: TGTGCCAGCAGCTCGACGGTGTTGAGCGGCACCGGGGAGCTGTTTTTT. It yields the protein CASSSTVLSGTGELFF. The full variable domain, with the rest looked up from reference TRBV11-3 and TRBJ2-2, is EAGVVQSPRYKIIEKKQPVAFWCNPISGHNTLYWYLQNLGQGPELLIRYENEEAVDDSQLPKDRFSAERLKGVDSTLKIQPAELGDSAVYLCASSSTVLSGTGELFFGEGSRLTVL.

The V gene is TRBV7-8, the J gene TRBJ1-2; maybe TRBD1 (5 bases). V was cut by 2 bases and J by 4 bases, with 11 bases left in between. Germline V lookup: CDR1 SGHVS, CDR2 FQNEAQ. This CDR3 spans 14 amino acids. The CDR3 protein is CASSLIPDTYGYTF. The CDR3, as DNA: TGTGCCAGCAGCTTAATCCCGGACACCTATGGCTACACCTTC.

The chain combines TRBV18 with TRBJ1-1; maybe TRBD1 (6 bases). The germline V gene encodes CDR1 KGHSH and CDR2 LQKENI. The length of the CDR3 is 13 residues. The V end was cut by 4 bases, the J end by 4 bases, with 10 bases between. The chain's CDR3 is CASSQGTSTEAFF. CDR3 nucleotide sequence: TGTGCCAGCTCACAAGGGACATCCACTGAAGCTTTCTTT.

The DNA for the CDR3 is TGTGCCAGCAGTGAACGGGGTTATCAGCCCCAGCATTTT. It specifies CASSERGYQPQHF. The chain couples TRBV6-1 to TRBJ1-5; D is undetermined. The CDR3 totals 13 residues. Germline loops: CDR1 MNHNS, CDR2 SASEGT. Deletions cut 2 bases from V and 5 bases from J, with 7 bases between.

The chain links TRBV30 to TRBJ2-3, with D unclear. CDR3 length equals 11 residues. Germline lookup yields CDR1 GTSNPN and CDR2 SVGIG (reference sequence). With 0 bases removed from V and 9 bases from J, the gap between germline ends came to 7 bases. This CDR3 reads CAWSVLVTQYF. The CDR3 nucleotides are TGTGCCTGGAGTGTCCTTGTAACGCAGTATTTT.

CDR3 loop: CASSEHRAGNQPQHF. The CDR3 nucleotides read TGTGCCAGCAGTGAACACAGGGCGGGCAATCAGCCCCAGCATTTT. The chain recombines TRBV6-1 with TRBJ1-5; possibly TRBD1 for D (6 bases). V gave up 2 bases and J gave up 2 bases, with 10 bases separating them. Germline V gene data show CDR1 as MNHNS and CDR2 as SASEGT. This CDR3 is built from 15 residues.

The chain uses TRBV2 and TRBJ2-2, with a tentative D call TRBD2 (6 bases). CDR3 length: 15 residues. Trimming pared 4 bases from V and 4 bases from J, leaving 13 bases between. Germline values: CDR1 SNHLY, CDR2 FYNNEI. CDR3 amino acids: CASSVRERGTGELFF. The CDR3 nucleotides read TGTGCCAGCAGTGTTCGGGAGCGAGGCACCGGGGAGCTGTTTTTT.

The J gene is TRBJ1-4, the V gene TRBV18; the match to TRBD1 covers 10 bases. Germline CDR1 and CDR2: KGHSH and LQKENI. With V trimmed by 1 base and J by 8 bases, 4 bases remained unmatched. The CDR3 covers 15 residues. CDR3: CASSPQGQGSEKLFF. CDR3 DNA: TGTGCCAGCTCACCACAGGGACAGGGGTCAGAAAAACTGTTTTTT.